Listed here are 14 T cell receptor beta chains from one sample, sequenced in a study of OX40 agonist ivuxolimab in advanced cancers. Library generation was performed with the immunoSEQ multiplex PCR assay. The clones in this table, taken by TCRdb from immuneACCESS, are in-frame only. Not every clone is retained; where verified, under half of the shortfall comes from an unresolved V gene, and the cause of the rest is unknown. Present in this sample are 35,000 to 40,000 clones, approximately 90% of which were seen just once. The ten biggest clones cover around 46% of the sample. Here the sequenced sample was CD4+ or CD8+ T cells sorted from blood, taken in a trial of the OX40 agonist ivuxolimab. The receptors here all came from an adult with an advanced solid tumor such as melanoma, head and neck, liver or kidney cancer.

The chain uses TRBV7-9 and TRBJ2-4, with a possible D match to TRBD1 (6 bases). This CDR3 is built from 17 residues. Germline-derived CDR1 and CDR2 are SEHNR and FQNEAQ (reference sequence). V dropped 4 bases and J dropped 0 bases, with 16 bases sitting between them. CDR3 coding DNA: TGTGCCAGCAGCTCAGCCTCGGACAGTCTAGCCAAAAACATTCAGTACTTC. Its translation: CASSSASDSLAKNIQYF. The full variable domain, completed using reference TRBV7-9 and TRBJ2-4, is DTGVSQNPRHKITKRGQNVTFRCDPISEHNRLYWYRQTLGQGPEFLTYFQNEAQLEKSRLLSDRFSAERPKGSFSTLEIQRTEQGDSAMYLCASSSASDSLAKNIQYFGAGTRLSVL.

The chain is built from TRBV4-1 and TRBJ2-7, with TRBD2 matching 9 bases. Germline values: CDR1 MGHRA, CDR2 YSYEKL. The ends lost 1 base at V and 2 bases at J; junction bases unmatched: 6. The CDR3 runs 16 residues. This CDR3 reads CASSQGPASGTYEQYF. CDR3 nucleotides: TGCGCCAGCAGCCAAGGTCCCGCTAGCGGGACCTACGAGCAGTACTTC.

The rearrangement links TRBV4-1 to TRBJ2-6, with D uncertain. CDR3 length: 14 residues. V was trimmed by 1 base and J by 1 base, leaving 2 bases between them. CDR1 and CDR2 from the germline V gene are MGHRA and YSYEKL. The DNA for the CDR3 is TGCGCCAGCAGCCAAGTTTCTGGGGCCAACGTCCTGACTTTC. Translation gives CASSQVSGANVLTF.

V gene TRBV13 combines with J gene TRBJ2-5; 10 bases line up with TRBD2. The J segment lost 4 bases and the V segment lost 5 bases, leaving 7 bases of the junction unmatched. Per the germline V gene, CDR1 is PRHDT and CDR2 is FYEKMQ (reference sequence). This CDR3 has 15 amino acids. The CDR3 nucleotides read TGTGCCAGCAGCCCCAGCGGGGGGGCGGGAGAGACCCAGTACTTC. It specifies CASSPSGGAGETQYF.

This clone was recorded a few times. This sample also contains other DNA sequences that code for the same CDR3. The chain couples TRBV7-6 to TRBJ2-7, with 7 nucleotides matching TRBD2. Germline V gene data show CDR1 as SGHVS and CDR2 as FNYEAQ. The CDR3 contains 14 residues. J gave up 3 bases and V 1 base, and 3 bases lay outside the gene matches. The CDR3 nucleotides are TGTGCCAGCAGCTTAGGGAGCGGGGACTACGAGCAGTACTTC. Translating gives CASSLGSGDYEQYF.

In DNA, the CDR3 is TGTGCCAGCAGTTTTTTGACTCCCCTAGGAGAGACCCAGTACTTC. Translated: CASSFLTPLGETQYF. This chain joins TRBV27 and TRBJ2-5; D remains unclear. This CDR3 region has 15 residues. The V and J ends lost 3 bases and 4 bases respectively, with 15 bases between them. The V gene's germline CDR1 is MNHEY and CDR2 SMNVEV (reference sequence).

This clone was detected once. The chain recombines TRBV30 with TRBJ2-7, with a tentative D call TRBD1 (6 bases). There are 14 residues in the CDR3. The V end was cut by 0 bases, the J end by 4 bases, with 13 bases between. Germline V lookup: CDR1 GTSNPN, CDR2 SVGIG (reference sequence). DNA of the CDR3: TGTGCCTGGAGTGTACTGGGGGCGCCGTACGAGCAGTACTTC. Protein product: CAWSVLGAPYEQYF.

The V gene is TRBV7-9, the J gene TRBJ1-1, with 7 bases lining up with TRBD1. The V gene's germline CDR1 is SEHNR and CDR2 FQNEAQ (reference sequence). This CDR3 region has 14 residues. The V and J ends lost 4 bases and 4 bases, in that order; junction bases with no gene match: 6. Here the CDR3 DNA reads TGTGCCAGCAGCTACCGACAGGGAGGCACTGAAGCTTTCTTT. This sequence encodes CASSYRQGGTEAFF.

CDR3 nucleotides: TGTGCCAGCAGCGCCGAACAAGAGACCCAGTACTTC. It translates to CASSAEQETQYF. The V gene is TRBV9, the J gene TRBJ2-5, with D hard to call. The CDR3 is made up of 12 amino acids. V lost 3 bases, J lost 2 bases, and 5 bases lay in between. Germline CDR1 SGDLS, CDR2 YYNGEE.

The J gene is TRBJ2-1, the V gene TRBV6-5; maybe TRBD2 (5 bases). Trimming pared 6 bases from V and 13 bases from J, leaving 16 bases between. Germline values: CDR1 MNHEY, CDR2 SVGAGI. The CDR3 has 12 residues. Here the CDR3 DNA reads TGTGCCAGCAGCCCCCGGCCTCGGGAACAGTTCTTC. Encoded protein: CASSPRPREQFF.

This chain connects TRBV15 to TRBJ2-1; 9 bases match TRBD2. V was clipped by 8 bases and J by 4 bases; unmatched bases: 9. Germline CDR1 is LNHNV and CDR2 is YYDKDF (reference sequence). The CDR3 covers 15 residues. CDR3 amino acids: CATRPTSGSYNEQFF. As DNA, the CDR3 is TGTGCCACCCGTCCAACTAGCGGGTCTTACAATGAGCAGTTCTTC.

The chain recombines TRBV28 with TRBJ2-7; tentatively, D is TRBD2 (5 bases). This CDR3 is built from 15 residues. Germline values: CDR1 MDHEN, CDR2 SYDVKM. With 6 bases removed from V and 2 bases from J, the gap between germline ends came to 17 bases. The CDR3 reads CASSIPWRRAYEQYF. Written as DNA, the CDR3 is TGTGCCAGCAGCATCCCGTGGAGGCGAGCCTACGAGCAGTACTTC.

The V call is TRBV9, the J call TRBJ2-2; D not resolved. From germline, CDR1 is SGDLS and CDR2 YYNGEE. This CDR3 has 12 residues. V dropped 4 bases and J dropped 6 bases, with 7 bases sitting between them. DNA for the CDR3: TGTGCCAGCAGCACCAGAGCCGGGGAGCTGTTTTTT. As protein: CASSTRAGELFF.

The rearrangement joins TRBV9 to TRBJ2-5; 12 bases are shared with TRBD1. Germline CDR1 SGDLS, CDR2 YYNGEE. V was clipped by 4 bases and J by 4 bases; unmatched bases: 11. The CDR3 has 17 amino acids. Here the CDR3 DNA reads TGTGCCAGCAGCCCTCCGGGACAGGGGGCTTTAGGAGAGACCCAGTACTTC. Translated: CASSPPGQGALGETQYF.